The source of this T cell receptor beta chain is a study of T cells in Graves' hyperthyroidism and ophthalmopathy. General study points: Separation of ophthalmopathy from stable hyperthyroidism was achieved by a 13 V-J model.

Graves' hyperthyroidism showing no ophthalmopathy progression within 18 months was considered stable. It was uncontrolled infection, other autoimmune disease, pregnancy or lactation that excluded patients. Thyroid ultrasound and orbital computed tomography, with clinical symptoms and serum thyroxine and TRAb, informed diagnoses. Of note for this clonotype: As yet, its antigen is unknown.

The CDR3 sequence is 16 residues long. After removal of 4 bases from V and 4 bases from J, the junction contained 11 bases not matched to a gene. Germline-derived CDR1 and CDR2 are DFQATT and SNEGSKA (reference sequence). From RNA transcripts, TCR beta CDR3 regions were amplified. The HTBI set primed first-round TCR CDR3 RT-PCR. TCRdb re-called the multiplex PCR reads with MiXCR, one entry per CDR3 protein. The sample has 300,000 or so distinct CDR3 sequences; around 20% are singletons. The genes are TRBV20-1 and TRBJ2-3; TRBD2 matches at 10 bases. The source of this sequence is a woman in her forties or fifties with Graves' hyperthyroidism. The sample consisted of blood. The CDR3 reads CSATSASGGRPDTQYF. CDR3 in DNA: TGCAGTGCTACGAGTGCTAGCGGGGGACGACCAGATACGCAGTATTTT.